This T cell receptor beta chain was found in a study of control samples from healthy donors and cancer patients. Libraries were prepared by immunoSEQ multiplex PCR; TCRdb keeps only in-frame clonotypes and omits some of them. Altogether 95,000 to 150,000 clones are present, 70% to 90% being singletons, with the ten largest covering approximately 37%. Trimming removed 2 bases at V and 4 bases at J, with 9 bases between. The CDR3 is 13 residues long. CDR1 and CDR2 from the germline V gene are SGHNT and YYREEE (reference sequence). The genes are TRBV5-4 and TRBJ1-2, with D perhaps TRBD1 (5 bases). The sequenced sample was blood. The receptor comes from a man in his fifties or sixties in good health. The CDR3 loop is CASSFQGFYGYTF. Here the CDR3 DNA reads TGTGCCAGCAGCTTCCAGGGATTCTATGGCTACACCTTC.